This TCR beta chain came from a study of metastatic and nonmetastatic thyroid tumors. On the study more broadly: Where malignant and benign thyroid patients were concerned, repertoires were compared across blood and tumor or nodule tissue.

TCRdb re-called clones via MiXCR from the PCR reads. In the table there are 30,000 to 45,000 clones, about 27% of which are singletons. The CDR3 sequence is 13 residues long. From germline, CDR1 is DFQATT and CDR2 SNEGSKA (reference sequence). V trimming: 8 bases; J trimming: 5 bases; junction bases outside the gene matches: 7. Thyroid surgery was preceded by no treatment in any patient. The chain links TRBV20-1 to TRBJ2-7; 12 nucleotides agree with TRBD2. Sequenced material: blood. The receptor's source is a male donor with papillary thyroid cancer or a benign thyroid nodule (not recorded which). Some clones in this sample may be carry-over from other donors' samples. The CDR3 sequence: CSPSTSGRHEQYF. CDR3 DNA sequence: TGCAGTCCCTCGACTAGCGGGAGACACGAGCAGTACTTC.